This TCR beta chain was sequenced for a study of T cells in Graves' hyperthyroidism and ophthalmopathy. At the level of the study: Peripheral blood collection took place at initial diagnosis, before any treatment.

Germline V gives CDR1 SEHNR, CDR2 FQNEAQ (reference sequence). V lost 6 bases to trimming and J lost 5 bases, with 16 bases between them. CDR3 size: 14 residues. Amplified TCR beta CDR3 regions came from RNA transcripts. First-round RT-PCR with HTBI primers amplified the TCR CDR3 region. TCRdb reprocessed the multiplex PCR reads with MiXCR, giving one entry per CDR3 protein. Of a few hundred thousand distinct CDR3 sequences in the sample, approximately 25% were seen once. Participants, patients aged 18 to 65, had newly diagnosed hyperthyroidism with a duration under 2 months. In making diagnoses, clinical symptoms, serum thyroxine and TRAb, thyroid ultrasound and orbital computed tomography were all used. In its sample, this clonotype was seen many times.

V is TRBV7-9 and J is TRBJ1-2, with D perhaps TRBD1 (6 bases). The sequenced material came from blood. This sequence originates from a man aged 50-60 years with Graves' hyperthyroidism. The chain's CDR3 is CASSSTGQIYGYTF. In DNA, the CDR3 is TGTGCCAGCAGTTCAACCGGACAGATATATGGCTACACCTTC.